These T cell receptor beta chains were read from a single sample in a study of T cell changes during pregnancy in multiple sclerosis. Using immunoSEQ multiplex PCR, the repertoire was profiled, and TCRdb retains in-frame clones only, with some absent. Of 38,000 or so clones in the sample, 90% to 95% were seen once. This specimen was CD4+ T cells from peripheral blood mononuclear cells, taken in the first trimester of pregnancy. The origin of the receptors is a female donor with multiple sclerosis, enrolled in a pregnancy study. Each CDR3 is given without its conserved first and last residue. Fields, in order: V gene, J gene, CDR3 protein.

v_gene: TRBV2
j_gene: TRBJ2-1
CDR3aa: AGSSYNEQF

v_gene: TRBV29-1
j_gene: TRBJ2-2
CDR3aa: SVDAVNTGELF

v_gene: TRBV28
j_gene: TRBJ2-7
CDR3aa: ASSFGSVEQY

v_gene: TRBV7-8
j_gene: TRBJ2-3
CDR3aa: ASSLRTLAGGRTDTQY

v_gene: TRBV7-6
j_gene: TRBJ1-2
CDR3aa: ASSLDRGRDGYT

v_gene: TRBV18
j_gene: TRBJ2-7
CDR3aa: ASSPGAESSYEQY

v_gene: TRBV11-2
j_gene: TRBJ2-6
CDR3aa: ASSSLGTASGANVLT

v_gene: TRBV18
j_gene: TRBJ2-7
CDR3aa: ASSRDNSYEQY

v_gene: TRBV18
j_gene: TRBJ1-2
CDR3aa: ASSPPGQVPANYGYT

v_gene: TRBV19
j_gene: TRBJ1-5
CDR3aa: ASTSDRGVWPQH

v_gene: TRBV2
j_gene: TRBJ2-1
CDR3aa: ASSDGWAHEQF

v_gene: TRBV2
j_gene: TRBJ1-2
CDR3aa: ASSSGFYGYT

v_gene: TRBV6-5
j_gene: TRBJ2-2
CDR3aa: ASSYSENTGELF

v_gene: TRBV6-6
j_gene: TRBJ2-1
CDR3aa: ASSPPGAHEQF

v_gene: TRBV2
j_gene: TRBJ2-1
CDR3aa: ASSEDRLNEQF

v_gene: TRBV5-8
j_gene: TRBJ1-1
CDR3aa: ASSLAGTNTEAF

v_gene: TRBV14
j_gene: TRBJ2-3
CDR3aa: ASSQDGGTDTQY

v_gene: TRBV10-1
j_gene: TRBJ2-7
CDR3aa: ASTLGRGEQY

v_gene: TRBV7-6
j_gene: TRBJ2-3
CDR3aa: ASSLRRSVADTQY

v_gene: TRBV5-1
j_gene: TRBJ2-1
CDR3aa: ASSEGGTGNEQF

v_gene: TRBV23-1
j_gene: TRBJ2-7
CDR3aa: AIHRGGSYEQY

v_gene: TRBV6-5
j_gene: TRBJ1-2
CDR3aa: ASSFLDRADGYT

v_gene: TRBV30
j_gene: TRBJ1-1
CDR3aa: ARSTRGAFEAF

v_gene: TRBV6-6
j_gene: TRBJ1-2
CDR3aa: ASSLTDNSGYT

v_gene: TRBV27
j_gene: TRBJ2-3
CDR3aa: ASGVTARTDTQY

v_gene: TRBV20-1
j_gene: TRBJ2-7
CDR3aa: SARGQSAQY

v_gene: TRBV28
j_gene: TRBJ2-1
CDR3aa: ASSSISERGRGDEQF

v_gene: TRBV14
j_gene: TRBJ1-3
CDR3aa: ASSQRTGGKGNTIY

v_gene: TRBV7-2
j_gene: TRBJ2-7
CDR3aa: ASSSPNRDFSYEQY

v_gene: TRBV7-9
j_gene: TRBJ2-5
CDR3aa: ASSPWRDEETQY

v_gene: TRBV28
j_gene: TRBJ2-7
CDR3aa: ASHTSGRYEQY

v_gene: TRBV2
j_gene: TRBJ1-5
CDR3aa: ASSDRGQDNQPQH

v_gene: TRBV7-3
j_gene: TRBJ2-5
CDR3aa: ASSFGIGQQETQY

v_gene: TRBV28
j_gene: TRBJ1-1
CDR3aa: ASSSPGRTEAF

v_gene: TRBV30
j_gene: TRBJ2-4
CDR3aa: AWSKGGLAGADIQY

v_gene: TRBV6-6
j_gene: TRBJ2-3
CDR3aa: ASTRGTSGTDTQY

v_gene: TRBV28
j_gene: TRBJ1-5
CDR3aa: ASSPQGNSNQPQH

v_gene: TRBV2
j_gene: TRBJ1-1
CDR3aa: ASSVNTEAF

v_gene: TRBV29-1
j_gene: TRBJ2-5
CDR3aa: SVGQGGETQY

v_gene: TRBV2
j_gene: TRBJ2-3
CDR3aa: ASNLEGLNTDTQY

v_gene: TRBV30
j_gene: TRBJ1-5
CDR3aa: AWSVPAYQPQH

v_gene: TRBV15
j_gene: TRBJ1-4
CDR3aa: ATSRGQGKDEKLF

v_gene: TRBV7-6
j_gene: TRBJ2-3
CDR3aa: ASSLGTSGSTDTQY

v_gene: TRBV4-1
j_gene: TRBJ1-6
CDR3aa: ASSQLTVAGNSPLH

v_gene: TRBV25-1
j_gene: TRBJ1-4
CDR3aa: ASSDPGQYEKLF

v_gene: TRBV6-6
j_gene: TRBJ2-1
CDR3aa: ASTPLGARGNEQF

v_gene: TRBV11-2
j_gene: TRBJ2-5
CDR3aa: ASSFTGIQGKY

v_gene: TRBV9
j_gene: TRBJ2-1
CDR3aa: ASSAPTSGYKLNNEQF

v_gene: TRBV20-1
j_gene: TRBJ1-2
CDR3aa: SAGTGNGYT

v_gene: TRBV5-1
j_gene: TRBJ2-1
CDR3aa: ASSLLRLADRYNEQF

v_gene: TRBV7-3
j_gene: TRBJ2-3
CDR3aa: ASSLAGGARRDTQY